This TCR beta chain was recovered during a study of cytomegalovirus exposure and HLA in healthy donors. Amplification used 60 Vbeta primers and 13 Jbeta primers. The repertoire was sequenced with immunoSEQ multiplex PCR; TCRdb's copy has only in-frame clones and lacks some. The table lists more than 140,000 clones, over 60% of them singletons. The TCR originated in a male donor in good health and CMV-seronegative. The source material was PBMCs.

CDR3 sequence: CASSSNSGSYGYTF. DNA for the CDR3: TGTGCCAGCAGTTCCAACTCAGGGTCCTATGGCTACACCTTC. This rearrangement joins TRBV28 to TRBJ1-2; D may be TRBD1 (5 bases). V lost 4 bases and J lost 4, with 13 bases in between. Germline V CDR1 and CDR2: MDHEN, SYDVKM. The CDR3 length is 14 residues.